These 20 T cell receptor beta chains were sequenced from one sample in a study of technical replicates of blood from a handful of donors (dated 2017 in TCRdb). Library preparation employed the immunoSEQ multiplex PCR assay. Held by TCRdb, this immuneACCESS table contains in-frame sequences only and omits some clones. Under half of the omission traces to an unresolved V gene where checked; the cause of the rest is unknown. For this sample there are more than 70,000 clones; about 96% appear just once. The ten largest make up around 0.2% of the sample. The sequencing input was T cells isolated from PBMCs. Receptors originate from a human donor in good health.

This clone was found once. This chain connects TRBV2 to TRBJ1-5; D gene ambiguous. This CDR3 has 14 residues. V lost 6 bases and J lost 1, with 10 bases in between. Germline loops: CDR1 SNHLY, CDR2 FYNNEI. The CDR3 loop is CASRPGSSNQPQHF. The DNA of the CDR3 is TGTGCCAGCAGGCCGGGGTCCAGCAATCAGCCCCAGCATTTT.

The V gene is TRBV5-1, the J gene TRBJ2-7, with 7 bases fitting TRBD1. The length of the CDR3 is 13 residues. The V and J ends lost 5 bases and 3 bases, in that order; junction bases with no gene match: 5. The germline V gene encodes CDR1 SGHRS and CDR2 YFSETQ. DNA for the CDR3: TGCGCCAGCAGGTTGACAGGGCACTACGAGCAGTACTTC. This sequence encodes CASRLTGHYEQYF.

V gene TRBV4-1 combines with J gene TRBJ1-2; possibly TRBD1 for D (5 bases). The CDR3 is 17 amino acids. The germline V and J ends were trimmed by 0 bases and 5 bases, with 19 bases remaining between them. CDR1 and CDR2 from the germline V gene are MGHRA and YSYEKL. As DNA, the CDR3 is TGCGCCAGCAGCCAAGAAAGAGGAGCAGGGTTTGGATATGGCTACACCTTC. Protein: CASSQERGAGFGYGYTF.

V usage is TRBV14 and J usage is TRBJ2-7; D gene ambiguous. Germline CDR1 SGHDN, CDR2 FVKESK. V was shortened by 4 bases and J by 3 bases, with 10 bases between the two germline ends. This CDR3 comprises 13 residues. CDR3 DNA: TGTGCCAGCAGCCCTCGGTCGGTCTACGAGCAGTACTTC. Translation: CASSPRSVYEQYF.

The CDR3 region has the DNA TGTGCCAGCAGTTTTTCAGGCCCACGGACCGGGGAGCTGTTTTTT. It encodes CASSFSGPRTGELFF. This rearrangement joins TRBV27 to TRBJ2-2; no firm D call. CDR3 length: 15 residues. V gave up 3 bases and J gave up 5 bases, with 13 bases separating them. Germline V gene data show CDR1 as MNHEY and CDR2 as SMNVEV (reference sequence).

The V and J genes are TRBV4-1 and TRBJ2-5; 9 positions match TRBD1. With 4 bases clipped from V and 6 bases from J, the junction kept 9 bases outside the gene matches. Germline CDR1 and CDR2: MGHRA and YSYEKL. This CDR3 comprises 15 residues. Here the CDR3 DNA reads TGCGCCAGCAGCCGCCCCGGGGACAGGGAAAAGACCCAGTACTTC. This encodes CASSRPGDREKTQYF.

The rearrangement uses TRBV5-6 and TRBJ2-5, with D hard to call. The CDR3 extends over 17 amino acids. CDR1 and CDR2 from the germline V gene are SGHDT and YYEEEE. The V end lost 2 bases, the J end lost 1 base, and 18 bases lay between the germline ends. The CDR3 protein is CASSLWLSPIFQETQYF. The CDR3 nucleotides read TGTGCCAGCAGCTTATGGCTCTCTCCGATCTTCCAAGAGACCCAGTACTTC.

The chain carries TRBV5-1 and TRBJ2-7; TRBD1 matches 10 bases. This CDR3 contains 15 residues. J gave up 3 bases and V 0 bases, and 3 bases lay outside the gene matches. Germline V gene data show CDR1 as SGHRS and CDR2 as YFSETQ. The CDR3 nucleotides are TGCGCCAGCAGCTTGGGGGGACAGGGGAACTACGAGCAGTACTTC. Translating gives CASSLGGQGNYEQYF.

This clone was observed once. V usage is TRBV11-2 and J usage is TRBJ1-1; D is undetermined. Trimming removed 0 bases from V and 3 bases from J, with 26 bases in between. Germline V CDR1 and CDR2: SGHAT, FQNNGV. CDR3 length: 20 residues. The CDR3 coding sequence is TGTGCCAGCAGCTTAGAGACTCCGGGTGCCACGATTTACTTGGACACTGAAGCTTTCTTT. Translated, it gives CASSLETPGATIYLDTEAFF.

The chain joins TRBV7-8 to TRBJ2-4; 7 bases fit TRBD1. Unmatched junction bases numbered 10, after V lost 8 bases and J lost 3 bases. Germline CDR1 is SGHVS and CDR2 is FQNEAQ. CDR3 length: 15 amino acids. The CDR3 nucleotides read TGTGCCAGCGGGTCCCTACAGGGGAACAAAAACATTCAGTACTTC. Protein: CASGSLQGNKNIQYF.

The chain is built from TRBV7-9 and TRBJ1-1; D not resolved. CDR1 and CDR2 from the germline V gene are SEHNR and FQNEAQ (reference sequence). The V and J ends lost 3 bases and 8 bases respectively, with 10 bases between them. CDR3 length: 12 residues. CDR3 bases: TGTGCCAGCAGCTTGGAGGGTCTGGAAGCTTTCTTT. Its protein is CASSLEGLEAFF. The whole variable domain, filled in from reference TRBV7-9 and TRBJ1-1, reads DTGVSQNPRHKITKRGQNVTFRCDPISEHNRLYWYRQTLGQGPEFLTYFQNEAQLEKSRLLSDRFSAERPKGSFSTLEIQRTEQGDSAMYLCASSLEGLEAFFGQGTRLTVV.

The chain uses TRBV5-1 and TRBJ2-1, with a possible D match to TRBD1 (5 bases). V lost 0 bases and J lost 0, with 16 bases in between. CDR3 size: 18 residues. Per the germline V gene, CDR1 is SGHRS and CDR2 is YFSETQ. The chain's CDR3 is CASSLDPADTVSYNEQFF. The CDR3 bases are TGCGCCAGCAGCTTGGACCCGGCGGACACGGTCTCCTACAATGAGCAGTTCTTC.

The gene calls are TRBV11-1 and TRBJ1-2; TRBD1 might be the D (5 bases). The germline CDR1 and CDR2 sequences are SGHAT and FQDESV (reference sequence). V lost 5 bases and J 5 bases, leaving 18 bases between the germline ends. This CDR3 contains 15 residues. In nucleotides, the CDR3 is TGTGCCAGCAGCATAAGAGCAGGGAGGGAGTATGGCTACACCTTC. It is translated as CASSIRAGREYGYTF.

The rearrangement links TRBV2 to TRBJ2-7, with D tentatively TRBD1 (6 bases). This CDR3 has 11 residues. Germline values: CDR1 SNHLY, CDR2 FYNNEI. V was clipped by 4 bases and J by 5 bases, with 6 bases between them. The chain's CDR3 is CASSAGDEQYF. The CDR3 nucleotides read TGTGCCAGCAGTGCAGGGGACGAGCAGTACTTC.

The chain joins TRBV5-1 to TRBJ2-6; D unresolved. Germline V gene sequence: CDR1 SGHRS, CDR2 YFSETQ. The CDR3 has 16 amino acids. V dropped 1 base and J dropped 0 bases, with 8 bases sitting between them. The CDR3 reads CASSLMSVSGANVLTF. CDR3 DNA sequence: TGCGCCAGCAGCTTGATGAGCGTCTCTGGGGCCAACGTCCTGACTTTC.

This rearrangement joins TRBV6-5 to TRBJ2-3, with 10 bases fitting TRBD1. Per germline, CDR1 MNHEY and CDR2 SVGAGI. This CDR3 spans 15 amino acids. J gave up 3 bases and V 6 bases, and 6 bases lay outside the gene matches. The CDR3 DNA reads TGTGCCAGCAGGAGACAGGGGGCCGAAACAGATACGCAGTATTTT. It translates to CASRRQGAETDTQYF.

CDR3 protein: CASSFWGLGVIGQPQHF. In DNA, the CDR3 is TGTGCCAGCAGCTTCTGGGGGCTTGGGGTGATTGGTCAGCCCCAGCATTTT. This chain uses TRBV5-4 with TRBJ1-5; tentative D call: TRBD1 (6 bases). V was trimmed by 2 bases and J by 6 bases, leaving 21 bases between them. Germline CDR1 is SGHNT and CDR2 is YYREEE (reference sequence). The CDR3 runs 17 residues. The full variable domain, completed using reference TRBV5-4 and TRBJ1-5, is ETGVTQSPTHLIKTRGQQVTLRCSSQSGHNTVSWYQQALGQGPQFIFQYYREEENGRGNFPPRFSGLQFPNYSSELNVNALELDDSALYLCASSFWGLGVIGQPQHFGDGTRLSIL.

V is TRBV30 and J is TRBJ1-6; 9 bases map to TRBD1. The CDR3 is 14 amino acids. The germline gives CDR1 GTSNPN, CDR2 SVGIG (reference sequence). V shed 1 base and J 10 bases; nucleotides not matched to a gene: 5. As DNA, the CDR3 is TGTGCCTGGAGTGCCTTGGACAGGGGATCACCCCTCCACTTT. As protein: CAWSALDRGSPLHF. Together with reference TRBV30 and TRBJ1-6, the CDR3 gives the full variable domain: SQTIHQWPATLVQPVGSPLSLECTVEGTSNPNLYWYRQAAGRGLQLLFYSVGIGQISSEVPQNLSASRPQDRQFILSSKKLLLSDSGFYLCAWSALDRGSPLHFGNGTRLTVT.

CDR3 residues: CASRGGGARETQYF. CDR3 bases: TGTGCCAGCAGGGGCGGGGGGGCAAGGGAGACCCAGTACTTC. The V and J genes are TRBV11-2 and TRBJ2-5; 9 positions agree with TRBD2. The CDR3 is 14 residues long. V dropped 6 bases and J dropped 5; count of bases not matched to a gene: 7. Germline V gives CDR1 SGHAT, CDR2 FQNNGV.

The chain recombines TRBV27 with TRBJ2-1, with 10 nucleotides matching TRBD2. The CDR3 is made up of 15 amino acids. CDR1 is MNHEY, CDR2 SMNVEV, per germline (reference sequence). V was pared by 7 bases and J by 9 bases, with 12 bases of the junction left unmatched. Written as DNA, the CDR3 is TGTGCCAGCAACCGACTAGCGGGTCCCCAGGGTGAGCAGTTCTTC. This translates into CASNRLAGPQGEQFF.